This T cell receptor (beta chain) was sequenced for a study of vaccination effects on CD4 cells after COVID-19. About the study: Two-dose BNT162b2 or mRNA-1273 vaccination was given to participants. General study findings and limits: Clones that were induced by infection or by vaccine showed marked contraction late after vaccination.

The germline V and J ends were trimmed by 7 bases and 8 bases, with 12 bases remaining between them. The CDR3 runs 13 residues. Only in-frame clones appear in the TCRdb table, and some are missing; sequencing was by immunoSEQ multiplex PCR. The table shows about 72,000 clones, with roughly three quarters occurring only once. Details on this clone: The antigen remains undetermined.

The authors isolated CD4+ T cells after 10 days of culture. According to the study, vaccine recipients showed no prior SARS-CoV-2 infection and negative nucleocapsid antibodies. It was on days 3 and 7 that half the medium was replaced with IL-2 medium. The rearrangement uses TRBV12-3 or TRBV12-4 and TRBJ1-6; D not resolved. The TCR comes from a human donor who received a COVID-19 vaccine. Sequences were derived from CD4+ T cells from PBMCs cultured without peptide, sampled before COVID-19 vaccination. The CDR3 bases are TGTGCCAGCACCAAAACCCTGGATTCACCCCTCCACTTT. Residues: CASTKTLDSPLHF.